This T cell receptor (beta chain) originates from a study of glioma-infiltrating T cells after dendritic cell vaccination (dated by TCRdb to the mid-2010s). Study-level background: The cohort comprised about 15 glioblastoma patients from Phase I and II dendritic cell vaccination trials, 9 newly diagnosed and 6 with recurrent disease. Patients received autologous tumor lysate-pulsed dendritic cell vaccination between about 2003 and 2013. The vaccine was prepared from monocyte-derived dendritic cells that were cultured for under 8 days with IL-4 and GM-CSF and then pulsed overnight with autologous tumor lysate. Three intradermal dendritic cell vaccine injections were administered to patients at biweekly intervals in the arm below the axilla. Tumor-infiltrating lymphocyte content was quantified and tumor and blood repertoires were compared in dendritic cell-vaccinated glioblastoma patients by deep sequencing of TCR beta CDR3 regions. Survival after dendritic cell vaccination was correlated with TCR sequencing metrics, including TIL content and tumor-blood repertoire overlap. Results and caveats for the whole study, not just this receptor: The response model built on TCR overlap across three groups was characterized as speculative, with prospective validation still needed. The cohort was small and heterogeneous, and full blood and tumor sets were available for few patients, with initial-recurrent tumor pairs available for even fewer patients. After dendritic cell vaccination, a higher estimated pretreatment TIL content predicted longer time to progression and longer overall survival. TCR clonality showed no direct relationship with survival, which suggests that a diverse polyclonal response may matter.

Turning to this clone: The specificity of this receptor is unknown. No base quality information exists; no much larger clone differs at one position.

According to the study, the label for this sample's time point signals: after dendritic cell vaccination, including at tumor progression/relapse. Patients were selected for having adequate residual fresh-frozen tumor tissue and more than two years of available survival data. Although molecular status otherwise differed among the glioblastoma patients, no patient had an isocitrate dehydrogenase mutation. PBMC were collected before vaccination, two weeks after the third vaccination, and at tumor progression if tumor progression occurred. The Qiagen DNeasy Blood extraction Kit was used to extract genomic DNA. The immunoSEQ assay amplified TCRB CDR3 regions from about 2 micrograms of genomic DNA, or from all available DNA when less than that amount was available. The multiplex PCR relied on 60 forward primers for TCR V beta segments and 13 reverse primers for J beta segments. To estimate reads per starting template, synthetic control templates were spiked into each sample at limiting dilution. Sequencing produced 87 bp reads on the Illumina HiSeq System. The study's processing was this. PCR and sequencing errors were removed by a nearest neighbor algorithm that merged closely related sequences. TCR overlap was defined as the percentage of unique tumor TCR beta sequences that were also found in the peripheral blood of the same patient. What TCRdb holds here is the immuneACCESS table cut down to in-frame rearrangements. Part of the clones is not present; checked against another copy, under half of the missing clones reflect an unresolved V gene, and the others are unexplained. That table furnishes V, J and clone size, whereas the DNA furnished D and trimming. Within this sample are roughly 88,000 clones, with 80% to 90% of them counted one time only. The biggest ten clones account for roughly 2.1% of the sample.

The CDR3 measures 14 amino acids from cysteine to phenylalanine. Of the read, only the CDR3 DNA is kept; its 42 bases are in frame from base 1. V lost 6 bases and J lost 3 bases; the stretch between them is 11 bases long. Based on the germline V gene, the CDR1 and CDR2 sequences are MDHEN and SYDVKM. Sequences were derived from blood, sampled after dendritic cell vaccination. This TCR came from a human donor with glioblastoma. In this chain, TRBV28 is recombined with TRBJ2-2; the D gene is perhaps TRBD1, on 5 matching bases. The base sequence is TGTGCCAGCAGCCTCCAGGGCCACACCGGGGAGCTGTTTTTT. Its translation is CASSLQGHTGELFF.